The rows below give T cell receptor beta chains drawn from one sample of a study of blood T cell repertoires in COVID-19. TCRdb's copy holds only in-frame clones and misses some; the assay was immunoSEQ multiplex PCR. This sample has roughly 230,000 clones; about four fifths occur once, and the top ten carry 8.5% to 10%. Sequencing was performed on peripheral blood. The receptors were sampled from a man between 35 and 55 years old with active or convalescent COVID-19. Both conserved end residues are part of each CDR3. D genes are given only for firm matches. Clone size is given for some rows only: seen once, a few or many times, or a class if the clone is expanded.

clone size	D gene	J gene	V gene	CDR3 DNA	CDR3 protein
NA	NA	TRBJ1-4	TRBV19	TGTGCCAGTAGTTGGACGGGGTCAACTAATGAAAAACTGTTTTTT	CASSWTGSTNEKLFF
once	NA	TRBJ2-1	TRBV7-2	TGTGCCAGCAGCCCCCGGAGGGGGCTAAATGAGCAGTTCTTC	CASSPRRGLNEQFF
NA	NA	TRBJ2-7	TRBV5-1	TGCGCCAGCAGCTTGGCCGGAAGGGGAACCTACGAGCAGTACTTC	CASSLAGRGTYEQYF
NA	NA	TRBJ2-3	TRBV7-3	TGTGCCAGCAGCTTAAGGGGCAGAAGCACAGATACGCAGTATTTT	CASSLRGRSTDTQYF
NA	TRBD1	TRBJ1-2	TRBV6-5	TGTGCCAGCAATGGACAGGGGGGGGCCTTGGATGGCTACACCTTC	CASNGQGGALDGYTF
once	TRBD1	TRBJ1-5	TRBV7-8	TGTGCCAGCAGCTTAGATAAAGGGGGCTATCAGCCCCAGCATTTT	CASSLDKGGYQPQHF
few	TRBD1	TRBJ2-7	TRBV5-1	TGCGCCAGCAGCCCCGGGGGGACAGGGGCCTACGAGCAGTACTTC	CASSPGGTGAYEQYF
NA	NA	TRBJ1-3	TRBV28	TGTGCCAGCAGTACGGGGGGCCCCTCTGGAAACACCATATATTTT	CASSTGGPSGNTIYF
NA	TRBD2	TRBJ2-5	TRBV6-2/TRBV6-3	TGTGCCAGCAGTTATGACGGGGGGGCCGGAGAGACCCAGTACTTC	CASSYDGGAGETQYF
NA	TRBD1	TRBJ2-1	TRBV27	TGTGCCAGCAGAACCGTTGACAGGGCTGGTGAGCAGTTCTTC	CASRTVDRAGEQFF
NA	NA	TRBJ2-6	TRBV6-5	TGTGCCAGCAACCTTAGAGGTGGGGCCAACGTCCTGACTTTC	CASNLRGGANVLTF
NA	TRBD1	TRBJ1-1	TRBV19	TGTGCCAGTAGCCGGGACAGGGGAAGAGACACTGAAGCTTTCTTT	CASSRDRGRDTEAFF
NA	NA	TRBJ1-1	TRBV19	TGTGCCAGTAGTCCCGACAGTGACACTGAAGCTTTCTTT	CASSPDSDTEAFF
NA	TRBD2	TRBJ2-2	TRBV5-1	TGCGCCAGCAGCTTCGGGGGGGTCTCGATGGGCACCGGGGAGCTGTTTTTT	CASSFGGVSMGTGELFF
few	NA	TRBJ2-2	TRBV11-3	TGTGCCAGCGCTACGAACACCGGGGAGCTGTTTTTT	CASATNTGELFF
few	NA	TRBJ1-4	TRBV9	TGTGCCAGCAGCGTAGCCCTCGGACAGCGTAATGAAAAACTGTTTTTT	CASSVALGQRNEKLFF
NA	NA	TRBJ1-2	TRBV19	TGTGCCAGTAGTATGCGGGGAGCTAATGGCTACACCTTC	CASSMRGANGYTF
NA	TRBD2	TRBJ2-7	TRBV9	TGTGCCAGCAGCGTAGTAGGGGAGGGCTACGAGCAGTACTTC	CASSVVGEGYEQYF
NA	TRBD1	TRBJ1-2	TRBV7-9	TGTGCCAGCAGCCCGGGACAGGGAAATGGCTACACCTTC	CASSPGQGNGYTF
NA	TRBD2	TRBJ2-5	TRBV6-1	TGTGCCAGCAGTGAAGTACAAAGCGGGGGGGCGAACCAAGAGACCCAGTACTTC	CASSEVQSGGANQETQYF
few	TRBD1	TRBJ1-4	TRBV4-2	TGTGCCAGCAGCCAAGAAGGCCACAGGGGTGAAAAACTGTTTTTT	CASSQEGHRGEKLFF
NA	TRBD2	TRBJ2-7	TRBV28	TGTGCCAGCAGTTTTGGGATACTAGCGGGAGTCGGGTACGAGCAGTACTTC	CASSFGILAGVGYEQYF
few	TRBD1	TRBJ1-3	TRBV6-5	TGTGCCAGCAGCTCCGGGACAGCCCTGAGAAACACCATATATTTT	CASSSGTALRNTIYF
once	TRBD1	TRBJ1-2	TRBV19	TGTGCCAGTAGTGTGGGACAGGACAGGAGTAGGGGCTACACCTTC	CASSVGQDRSRGYTF
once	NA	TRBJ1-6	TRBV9	TGTGCCAGCAGCGTAGGCCAGGCTTCTGGAAATTCACCCCTCCACTTT	CASSVGQASGNSPLHF
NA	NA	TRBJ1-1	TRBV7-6	TGTGCCAGCAGCTCCCTATTAACAGGGACTGAAGCTTTCTTT	CASSSLLTGTEAFF
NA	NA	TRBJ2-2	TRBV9	TGTGCCAGCAGCGTACCGGGTTCTTTCAACACCGGGGAGCTGTTTTTT	CASSVPGSFNTGELFF
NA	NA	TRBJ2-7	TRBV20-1	TGCAGTGCTAGTCTCATTAGCGGCTACGAGCAGTACTTC	CSASLISGYEQYF
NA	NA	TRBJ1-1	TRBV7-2	TGTGCCAGCAGCTTAGCATCCGGAGCGGCTTTCTTT	CASSLASGAAFF
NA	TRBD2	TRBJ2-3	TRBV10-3	TGTGCCATCAGCGGCGAGCTAGCGGTGGGGACAGATACGCAGTATTTT	CAISGELAVGTDTQYF
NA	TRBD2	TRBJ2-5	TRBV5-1	TGCGCCAGCAGCTTGGACGGGGGGGCGGAGACCCAGTACTTC	CASSLDGGAETQYF
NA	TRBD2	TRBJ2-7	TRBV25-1	TGTGCCAGCAGTGAGGGCGGGAGAGGGGAGCAGTACTTC	CASSEGGRGEQYF